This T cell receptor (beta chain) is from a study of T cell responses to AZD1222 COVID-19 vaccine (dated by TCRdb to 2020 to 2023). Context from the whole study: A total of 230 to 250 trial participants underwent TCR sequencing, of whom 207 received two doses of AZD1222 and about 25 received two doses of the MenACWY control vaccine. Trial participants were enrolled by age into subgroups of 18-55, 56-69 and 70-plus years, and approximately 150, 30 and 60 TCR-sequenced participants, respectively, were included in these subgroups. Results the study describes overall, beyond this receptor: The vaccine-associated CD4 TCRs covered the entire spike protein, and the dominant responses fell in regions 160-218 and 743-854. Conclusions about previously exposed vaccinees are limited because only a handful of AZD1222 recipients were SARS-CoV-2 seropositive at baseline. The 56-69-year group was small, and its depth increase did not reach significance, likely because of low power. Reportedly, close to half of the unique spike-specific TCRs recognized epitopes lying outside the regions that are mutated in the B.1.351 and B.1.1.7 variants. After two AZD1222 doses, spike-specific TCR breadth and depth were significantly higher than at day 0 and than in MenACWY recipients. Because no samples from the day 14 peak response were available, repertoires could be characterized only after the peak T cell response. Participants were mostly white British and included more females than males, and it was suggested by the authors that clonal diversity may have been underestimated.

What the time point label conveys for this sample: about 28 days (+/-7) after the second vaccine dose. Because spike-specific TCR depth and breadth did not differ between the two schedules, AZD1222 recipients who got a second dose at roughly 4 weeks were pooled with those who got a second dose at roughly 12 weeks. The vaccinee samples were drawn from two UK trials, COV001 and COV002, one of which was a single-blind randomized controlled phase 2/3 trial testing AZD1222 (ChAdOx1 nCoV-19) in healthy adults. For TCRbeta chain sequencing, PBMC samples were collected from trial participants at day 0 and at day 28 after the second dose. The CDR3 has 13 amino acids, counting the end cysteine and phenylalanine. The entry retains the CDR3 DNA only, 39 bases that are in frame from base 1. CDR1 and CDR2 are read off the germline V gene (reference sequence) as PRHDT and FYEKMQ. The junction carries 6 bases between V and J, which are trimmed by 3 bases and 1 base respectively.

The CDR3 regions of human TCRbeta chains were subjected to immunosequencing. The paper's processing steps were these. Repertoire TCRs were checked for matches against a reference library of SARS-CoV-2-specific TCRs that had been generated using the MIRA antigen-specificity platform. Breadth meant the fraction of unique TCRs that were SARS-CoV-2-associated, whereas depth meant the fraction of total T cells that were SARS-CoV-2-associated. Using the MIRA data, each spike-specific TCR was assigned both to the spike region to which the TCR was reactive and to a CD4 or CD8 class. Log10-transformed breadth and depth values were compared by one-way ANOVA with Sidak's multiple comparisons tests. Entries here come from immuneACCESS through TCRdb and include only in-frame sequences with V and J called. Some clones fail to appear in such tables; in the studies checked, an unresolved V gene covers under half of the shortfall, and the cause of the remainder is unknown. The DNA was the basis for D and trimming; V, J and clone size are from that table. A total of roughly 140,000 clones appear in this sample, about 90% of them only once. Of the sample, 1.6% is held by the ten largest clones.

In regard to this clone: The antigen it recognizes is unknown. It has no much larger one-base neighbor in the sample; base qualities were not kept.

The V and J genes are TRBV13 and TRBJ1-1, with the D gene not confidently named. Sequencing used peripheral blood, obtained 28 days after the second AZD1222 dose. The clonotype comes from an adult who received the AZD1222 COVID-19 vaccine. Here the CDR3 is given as CASSFGTNTEAFF. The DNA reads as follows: TGTGCCAGCAGCTTCGGAACGAACACTGAAGCTTTCTTT.